The 14 T cell receptor beta chains given below trace back to one sample, sequenced in a study of blood T cell repertoires in COVID-19. Here immunoSEQ multiplex PCR was the method, and the copy in TCRdb shows in-frame clones only, minus some. The sample lists 120,000 or so clones; around four fifths were seen once. The sample taken for sequencing was peripheral blood. These TCRs come from a human donor in a cohort sampled during active COVID-19.

This sequence joins TRBV12-3 or TRBV12-4 and TRBJ2-3, with TRBD1 identical over 7 bases. With V trimmed by 5 bases and J by 4 bases, 3 bases remained unmatched. This CDR3 has 13 residues. The chain's CDR3 is CASSRDRPDTQYF. CDR3 bases: TGTGCCAGCAGTCGGGACAGACCAGATACGCAGTATTTT.

The chain has TRBV15 and TRBJ1-4, with D perhaps matching TRBD1 (5 bases). The germline gives CDR1 LNHNV, CDR2 YYDKDF (reference sequence). The CDR3 contains 16 residues. V was clipped by 2 bases and J by 6 bases, with 16 bases between them. CDR3 loop: CATSRLKTELYEKLFF. In nucleotides, the CDR3 is TGTGCCACCAGCAGACTGAAGACAGAACTCTATGAAAAACTGTTTTTT.

The CDR3, as DNA: TGTGCCAGCTCACGCGAAGCTAACTATGGCTACACCTTC. The encoded protein is CASSREANYGYTF. V and J are TRBV18 and TRBJ1-2; D gene unclear. The length of the CDR3 is 13 residues. The germline gives CDR1 KGHSH, CDR2 LQKENI. Trimming left V 4 bases short and J 0 bases short, with 6 bases between.

The rearrangement links TRBV15 to TRBJ1-5; D not resolved. This CDR3 is built from 16 residues. Germline V lookup: CDR1 LNHNV, CDR2 YYDKDF (reference sequence). V shed 0 bases and J shed 4 bases, with 13 bases lying between them. The CDR3: CATSREIGVSNQPQHF. The DNA for the CDR3 is TGTGCCACCAGCAGAGAAATCGGGGTTAGTAATCAGCCCCAGCATTTT.

This rearrangement joins TRBV4-3 to TRBJ1-4; 7 positions match TRBD1. CDR1 is LGHNA, CDR2 YSLEER, per germline. J gave up 6 bases and V 1 base, and 17 bases lay outside the gene matches. The CDR3 spans 19 residues. CDR3 nucleotides: TGCGCCAGCAGCCAAGGAGAGGGGCCCAGGGGGGCGCGTGATGAAAAACTGTTTTTT. Translating gives CASSQGEGPRGARDEKLFF.

This chain connects TRBV7-3 to TRBJ2-1, with 7 positions matching TRBD2. The CDR3 extends over 16 amino acids. Trimming took 2 bases from V and 6 from J; bases not matched to a gene: 10. Germline V gene data show CDR1 as SGHTA and CDR2 as FQGTGA. The CDR3 DNA reads as TGTGCCAGCAGCTTATTGGGCGGGGGTCCTCTCAATGAGCAGTTCTTC. Translation gives CASSLLGGGPLNEQFF.

CDR3 loop: CACNRLNEQFF. The CDR3 nucleotides read TGTGCCTGCAACAGGCTGAATGAGCAGTTCTTC. The chain is built from TRBV30 and TRBJ2-1, with D possibly being TRBD1 (5 bases). The germline V gene encodes CDR1 GTSNPN and CDR2 SVGIG (reference sequence). The germline V and J ends were trimmed by 6 bases and 7 bases, with 10 bases remaining between them. This CDR3 region has 11 residues.

The rearrangement uses TRBV29-1 and TRBJ2-3; 11 nucleotides agree with TRBD2. The ends lost 6 bases at V and 1 base at J; junction bases unmatched: 3. Germline-derived CDR1 and CDR2 are SQVTM and ANQGSEA. The CDR3 extends over 14 amino acids. The CDR3 sequence is CSVLAGGGTDTQYF. DNA for the CDR3: TGCAGCGTCCTAGCGGGGGGAGGCACAGATACGCAGTATTTT.

V usage is TRBV30 and J usage is TRBJ1-5; 8 bases fit TRBD1. The length of the CDR3 is 13 residues. With 5 bases clipped from V and 6 bases from J, the junction kept 6 bases outside the gene matches. CDR1 and CDR2 (germline): GTSNPN, SVGIG (reference sequence). This CDR3 reads CAWAPGGGQPQHF. CDR3 sequence (DNA): TGTGCCTGGGCCCCAGGGGGCGGTCAGCCCCAGCATTTT. Full variable domain (rest looked up from reference TRBV30 and TRBJ1-5): SQTIHQWPATLVQPVGSPLSLECTVEGTSNPNLYWYRQAAGRGLQLLFYSVGIGQISSEVPQNLSASRPQDRQFILSSKKLLLSDSGFYLCAWAPGGGQPQHFGDGTRLSIL.

The chain uses TRBV7-8 and TRBJ2-5; TRBD2 aligns across 7 bases. Losses at the gene ends were 5 bases for V and 7 bases for J; bases not matched to a gene: 10. The germline CDR1 and CDR2 sequences are SGHVS and FQNEAQ. This CDR3 contains 14 residues. In DNA form, the CDR3 reads TGTGCCAGCAGCCCCCTCGCGGGGGTTGGGACCCAGTACTTC. Residues: CASSPLAGVGTQYF. Complete variable domain (other parts from reference TRBV7-8 and TRBJ2-5): GAGVSQSPRYKVAKRGQDVALRCDPISGHVSLFWYQQALGQGPEFLTYFQNEAQLDKSGLPSDRFFAERPEGSVSTLKIQRTQQEDSAVYLCASSPLAGVGTQYFGPGTRLLVL.

The CDR3 loop reads CASRASGAQETQYF. The CDR3 DNA sequence: TGTGCCAGCAGGGCTAGCGGGGCCCAAGAGACCCAGTACTTC. This rearrangement joins TRBV27 to TRBJ2-5, with 9 bases matching TRBD2. J gave up 1 base and V 6 bases, and 3 bases lay outside the gene matches. The CDR3 contains 14 residues. Germline assignment: CDR1 MNHEY and CDR2 SMNVEV (reference sequence).

The chain uses TRBV2 and TRBJ2-5; 9 nucleotides match TRBD2. Germline lookup yields CDR1 SNHLY and CDR2 FYNNEI. With 4 bases clipped from V and 10 bases from J, the junction kept 10 bases outside the gene matches. CDR3 length equals 14 residues. CDR3 loop: CASSGTARGGIQYF. The CDR3 DNA reads TGTGCCAGCAGTGGCACCGCGCGGGGGGGGATCCAGTACTTC. Full variable domain (missing parts from reference TRBV2 and TRBJ2-5): EPEVTQTPSHQVTQMGQEVILRCVPISNHLYFYWYRQILGQKVEFLVSFYNNEISEKSEIFDDQFSVERPDGSNFTLKIRSTKLEDSAMYFCASSGTARGGIQYFGPGTRLLVL.

The rearrangement links TRBV19 to TRBJ2-3; 7 bases fit TRBD1. With 7 bases clipped from V and 8 bases from J, the junction kept 9 bases outside the gene matches. The CDR3 totals 13 residues. Germline V lookup: CDR1 LNHDA, CDR2 SQIVND (reference sequence). CDR3: CASTDRAPGTQYF. The CDR3, as DNA: TGTGCCAGTACCGACAGGGCCCCAGGTACGCAGTATTTT.

The V call is TRBV9, the J call TRBJ2-1, with TRBD2 identical over 7 bases. Germline-derived CDR1 and CDR2 are SGDLS and YYNGEE. The CDR3 has 16 residues. Losses at the gene ends were 2 bases for V and 8 bases for J; bases not matched to a gene: 13. As DNA, the CDR3 is TGTGCCAGCAGCGTTTTGGGACTACCACCGGGGGATGAGCAGTTCTTC. It specifies CASSVLGLPPGDEQFF. Combining the CDR3 with reference TRBV9 and TRBJ2-1 gives the whole variable domain DSGVTQTPKHLITATGQRVTLRCSPRSGDLSVYWYQQSLDQGLQFLIQYYNGEERAKGNILERFSAQQFPDLHSELNLSSLELGDSALYFCASSVLGLPPGDEQFFGPGTRLTVL.